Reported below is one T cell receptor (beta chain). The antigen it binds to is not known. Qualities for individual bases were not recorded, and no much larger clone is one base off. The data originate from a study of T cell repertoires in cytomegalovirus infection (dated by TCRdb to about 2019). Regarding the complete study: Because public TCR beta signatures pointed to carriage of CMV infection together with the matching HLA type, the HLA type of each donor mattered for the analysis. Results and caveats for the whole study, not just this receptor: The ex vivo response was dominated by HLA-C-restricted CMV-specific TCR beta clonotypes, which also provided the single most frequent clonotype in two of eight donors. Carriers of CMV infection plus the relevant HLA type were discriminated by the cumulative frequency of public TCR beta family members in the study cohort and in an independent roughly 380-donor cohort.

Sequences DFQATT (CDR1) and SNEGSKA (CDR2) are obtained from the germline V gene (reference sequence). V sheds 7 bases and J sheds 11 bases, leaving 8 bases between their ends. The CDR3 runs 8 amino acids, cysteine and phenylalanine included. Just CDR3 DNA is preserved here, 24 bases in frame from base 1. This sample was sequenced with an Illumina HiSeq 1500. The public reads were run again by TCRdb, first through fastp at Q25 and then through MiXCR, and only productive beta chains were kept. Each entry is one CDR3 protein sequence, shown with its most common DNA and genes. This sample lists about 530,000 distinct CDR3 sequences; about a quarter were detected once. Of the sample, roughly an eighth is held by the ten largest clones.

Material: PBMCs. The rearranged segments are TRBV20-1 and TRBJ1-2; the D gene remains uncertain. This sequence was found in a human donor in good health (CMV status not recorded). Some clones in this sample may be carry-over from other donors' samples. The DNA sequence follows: TGCAGTGTCGGCGCATACACCTTC. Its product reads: CSVGAYTF.